This TCR beta chain stems from a study of tumor-infiltrating lymphocytes in localized non-small cell lung cancer. Study-wide context: The cohort mixed smokers and never-smokers, several histologies, and some post-neoadjuvant-chemotherapy samples. Each patient gave resected tumor and non-adjacent uninvolved lung tissue.

Generated by immunoSEQ multiplex PCR, the TCRdb table keeps only in-frame clones and is missing some. The sample lists roughly 7,200 clones; about 80% were seen once. Notes on the study in general: Available tissue quantity limited TCR sequencing to a patient subset. Different pieces of the same tissue went to different assays, confounding technical variation with intratumor heterogeneity.

V trimming: 3 bases; J trimming: 0 bases; junction bases outside the gene matches: 8. Germline-derived CDR1 and CDR2 are MNHNS and SASEGT. The CDR3 contains 18 residues. On this clone itself: Its antigen is still unknown.

The sample comprised uninvolved lung tissue not adjacent to the tumor. The sequence derives from a human donor with non-small cell lung cancer. The chain employs TRBV6-1 and TRBJ2-6; 7 bases align to TRBD1. CDR3 in DNA: TGTGCCAGCAGTGAGACGAGGGGGCCTCTCTCTGGGGCCAACGTCCTGACTTTC. Encoded protein: CASSETRGPLSGANVLTF.